This entry features one T cell receptor (beta chain) sequence. Its antigen is as yet unknown. Cells classed as naive CD8+ T cells were CD45RO-CCR7+CD27+CD95-. The V gene's germline CDR1 is MDHEN and CDR2 SYDVKM. The CDR3 contains 13 residues. These data originate in a study of CXCR3-negative and CXCR3-positive naive CD8 T cells. Notes on the study in general: Naive cells that were CXCR3-negative or CXCR3-positive used TRBV-TRBJ genes alike, while memory cells diverged. Researchers report that CXCR3-positive naive cells carry more hydrophobic TRB CDR3s than CXCR3-negative naive cells. Memory CD8+ cells had much lower diversity, and both naive subsets had comparably high diversity.

Libraries of TRB cDNA were made by 5' RACE and carried UMIs. TCRdb derives one entry per CDR3 protein from the 5' RACE reads, leaving out DNA. This table holds under 150,000 distinct CDR3 sequences. This receptor was taken from a human donor in good health. Some clones in this sample may be carry-over from other donors' samples. The chain carries TRBV28 and TRBJ2-7; absent DNA, TCRdb's TRBD1 call cannot be checked. The source material was naive CXCR3+ CD8+ T cells from blood. Documented subset: CD45RO-CCR7+CD27+CD95- naive CD8+ T cells expressing CXCR3 (TNR3+). Here the CDR3 reads CASSFQGWNEQYF.